Following are 13 T cell receptor beta chains from one sample sequenced in a study of T cells after yellow fever vaccination (dated by TCRdb to the late 2010s). Reading the label with the study, this specimen's treatment or condition is: live attenuated yellow fever vaccine strain. Library prep was done by 5' RACE. TCRdb shows the sequencer as Illumina HiSeq 2500. The public sequencing data were trimmed at Q25 with fastp and processed into clonotypes with MiXCR by TCRdb, which kept only in-frame beta chains. Here each entry gathers all rows of one CDR3 protein and keeps the most common genes and DNA. Within this sample are around 360,000 distinct CDR3 sequences, with 9.5% to 13% of them counted one time only. The top ten hold roughly 18% of the sample. The sequences come from PBMCs, collected on the day of the first yellow fever vaccination. These TCRs come from a young man who received the YFV17D yellow fever vaccine.

This clonotype was seen only a few times. This chain links TRBV20-1 with TRBJ2-7; the D gene is possibly TRBD1 (5 bases). Trimming shortened V by 5 bases and J by 3 bases, and 8 bases separated the two germline ends. In germline, CDR1 is DFQATT, CDR2 SNEGSKA (reference sequence). CDR3 size: 11 residues. CDR3 in amino acids: CSAGAHYEQYV. CDR3 bases: TGCAGTGCTGGGGCGCACTACGAGCAGTACGTC.

V usage is TRBV7-2 and J usage is TRBJ2-1; D gene unclear. Trimming pared 8 bases from V and 4 bases from J, leaving 9 bases between. CDR1 and CDR2 from the germline V gene are SGHTA and FQGNSA. The CDR3 runs to 12 residues. CDR3 in DNA: TGTGCCAGCGGTGGTATTTACAATGAGCAGTTCTTC. It encodes CASGGIYNEQFF.

This clonotype turned up a few times. This rearrangement joins TRBV25-1 to TRBJ2-5; 8 nucleotides line up with TRBD1. V was clipped by 4 bases and J by 5 bases; unmatched bases: 6. Germline V gives CDR1 MGHDK, CDR2 SYGVNS. The CDR3 spans 14 residues. The CDR3 nucleotides are TGTGCCAGCAGTGTCCCAGGGGGCGCGGAGACCCAGTACTTC. Its translation: CASSVPGGAETQYF.

This clonotype has a handful of counts. The chain is built from TRBV25-1 and TRBJ2-3; the D is unclear. V gave up 6 bases and J gave up 3 bases, with 10 bases separating them. The CDR3 extends over 13 amino acids. Germline V gene data show CDR1 as MGHDK and CDR2 as SYGVNS. CDR3 residues: CASRRSQTDTQYF. CDR3 bases: TGTGCCAGCAGAAGGTCGCAGACAGATACGCAGTATTTT.

The V and J genes are TRBV5-1 and TRBJ1-1, with D unclear. The CDR3 covers 15 residues. V lost 4 bases to trimming and J lost 4 bases, with 17 bases between them. The germline V gene has CDR1 SGHRS and CDR2 YFSETQ. CDR3: CASSTEGDTITEAFF. Written as DNA, the CDR3 is TGCGCCAGCAGCACGGAGGGCGATACGATCACTGAAGCTTTCTTT.

This clonotype was seen more than once but under ten times. This chain joins TRBV9 and TRBJ2-1; 9 bases are a match to TRBD2. Germline V lookup: CDR1 SGDLS, CDR2 YYNGEE. The CDR3 is 16 amino acids. The V segment lost 0 bases and the J segment 9 bases; nucleotides outside the gene matches: 10. As DNA, the CDR3 is TGTGCCAGCAGCGTAGGATCCGGGACTAGCTTTAGTGAGCAGTTCTTC. It yields the protein CASSVGSGTSFSEQFF.

This clonotype was detected a few times. This chain joins TRBV6-5 and TRBJ2-3, with 11 bases identical to TRBD2. Trimming cost V 6 bases and J 5 bases; bases outside gene matches: 7. CDR1 is MNHEY and CDR2 is SVGAGI in the germline V gene. There are 15 residues in the CDR3. The CDR3 region is CASSYSGGAVDTQYF. CDR3 nucleotides: TGTGCCAGCAGCTATAGCGGGGGGGCCGTAGATACGCAGTATTTT.

This clonotype was detected only a few times. The junction and the germline gene differ at one end; a read error may be behind it. This chain joins TRBV6-2 or TRBV6-3 and TRBJ2-6; no firm D call. Germline V gene lookup returns CDR1 MNHEY and CDR2 SVGEGT. The CDR3 has 12 amino acids. The CDR3 nucleotides are TGTGCCAGCAGCTATGGGCCCAACGTCCTGACTTTC. Protein: CASSYGPNVLTF.

This clonotype was observed a few times. The chain employs TRBV27 and TRBJ2-3; TRBD2 is a possible D gene (5 bases). The germline V and J ends were trimmed by 6 bases and 3 bases, with 13 bases remaining between them. The CDR3 consists of 14 residues. The germline V gene has CDR1 MNHEY and CDR2 SMNVEV (reference sequence). CDR3 DNA sequence: TGTGCCAGCAGGATGGGCAGGAGGACAGATACGCAGTATTTT. As protein: CASRMGRRTDTQYF.

The CDR3 bases are TGTGCCAGCAGCCCAATCGGTCCCGGGGAGCTGTTTTTT. This translates into CASSPIGPGELFF. The V gene is TRBV7-2, the J gene TRBJ2-2; D ambiguous. Trimming cost V 5 bases and J 6 bases, with 10 bases left between them. The CDR3 covers 13 residues. Germline CDR1 is SGHTA and CDR2 is FQGNSA.

At least ten counts were recorded for this clonotype. This chain's CDR3 is CASSVERLGNTEAFF. The DNA of the CDR3 is TGTGCCAGCAGCGTCGAACGTCTGGGGAACACTGAAGCTTTCTTT. The chain uses TRBV9 and TRBJ1-1; D is undetermined. CDR3 length: 15 amino acids. The V end was cut by 2 bases, the J end by 1 base, with 12 bases between. CDR1 and CDR2 (germline): SGDLS, YYNGEE.

This clonotype was seen only a few times. V usage is TRBV7-8 and J usage is TRBJ1-5; unclear D gene. Germline V gene data show CDR1 as SGHVS and CDR2 as FQNEAQ. V was cut by 1 base and J by 4 bases, with 8 bases left in between. This CDR3 region has 14 residues. The CDR3 DNA reads TGTGCCAGCAGCTTAGGGCGAGCGAATCAGCCCCAGCATTTT. This encodes CASSLGRANQPQHF.

The table lists this clonotype with a few counts. The chain is built from TRBV5-5 and TRBJ2-3; 15 bases are shared with TRBD2. CDR3 length: 17 amino acids. Per germline, CDR1 SGHKS and CDR2 YYEKEE (reference sequence). V gave up 5 bases and J gave up 2 bases; unmatched junction bases: 6. Here the CDR3 DNA reads TGTGCCAGCAGGCCGGGACTAGCGGGGGGTTACACAGATACGCAGTATTTT. This encodes CASRPGLAGGYTDTQYF.